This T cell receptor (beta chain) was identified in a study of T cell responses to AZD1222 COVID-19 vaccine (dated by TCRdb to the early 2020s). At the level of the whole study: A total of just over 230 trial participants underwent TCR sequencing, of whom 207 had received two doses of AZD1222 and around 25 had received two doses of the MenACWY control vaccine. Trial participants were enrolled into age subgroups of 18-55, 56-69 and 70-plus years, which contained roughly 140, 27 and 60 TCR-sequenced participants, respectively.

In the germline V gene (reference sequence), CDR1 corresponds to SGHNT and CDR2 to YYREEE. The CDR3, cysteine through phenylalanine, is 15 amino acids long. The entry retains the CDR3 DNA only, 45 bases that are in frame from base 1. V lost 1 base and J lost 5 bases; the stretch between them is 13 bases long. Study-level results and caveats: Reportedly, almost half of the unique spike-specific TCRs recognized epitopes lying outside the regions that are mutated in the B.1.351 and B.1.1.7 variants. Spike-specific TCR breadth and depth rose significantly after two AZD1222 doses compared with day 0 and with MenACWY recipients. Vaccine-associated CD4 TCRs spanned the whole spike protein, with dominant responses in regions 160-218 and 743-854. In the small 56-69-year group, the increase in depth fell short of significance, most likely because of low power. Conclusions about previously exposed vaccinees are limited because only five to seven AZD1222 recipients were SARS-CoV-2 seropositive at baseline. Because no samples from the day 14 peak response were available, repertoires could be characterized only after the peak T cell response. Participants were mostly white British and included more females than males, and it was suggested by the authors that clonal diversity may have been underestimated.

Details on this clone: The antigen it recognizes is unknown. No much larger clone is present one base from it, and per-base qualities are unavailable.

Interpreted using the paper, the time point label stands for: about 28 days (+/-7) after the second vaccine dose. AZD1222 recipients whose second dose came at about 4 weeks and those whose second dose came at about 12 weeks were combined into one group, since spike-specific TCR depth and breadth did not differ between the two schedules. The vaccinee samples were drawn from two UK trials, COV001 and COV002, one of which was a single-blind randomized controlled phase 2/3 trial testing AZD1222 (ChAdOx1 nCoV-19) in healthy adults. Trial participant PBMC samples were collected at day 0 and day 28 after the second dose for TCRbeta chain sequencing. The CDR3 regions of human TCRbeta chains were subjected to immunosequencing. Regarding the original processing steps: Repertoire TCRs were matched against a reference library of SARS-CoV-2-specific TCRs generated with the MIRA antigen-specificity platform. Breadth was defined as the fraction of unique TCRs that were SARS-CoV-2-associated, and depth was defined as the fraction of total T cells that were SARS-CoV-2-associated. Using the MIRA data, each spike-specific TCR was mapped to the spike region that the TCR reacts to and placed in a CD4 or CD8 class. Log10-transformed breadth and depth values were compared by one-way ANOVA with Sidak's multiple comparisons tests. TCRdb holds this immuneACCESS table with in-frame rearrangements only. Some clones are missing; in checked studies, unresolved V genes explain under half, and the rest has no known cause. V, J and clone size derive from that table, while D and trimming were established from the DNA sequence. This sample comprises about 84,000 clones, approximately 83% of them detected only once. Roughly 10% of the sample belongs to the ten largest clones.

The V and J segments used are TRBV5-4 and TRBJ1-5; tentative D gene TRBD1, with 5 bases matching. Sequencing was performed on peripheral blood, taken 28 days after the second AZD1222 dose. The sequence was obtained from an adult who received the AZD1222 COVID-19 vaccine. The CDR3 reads CASSLWGVVDQPQHF. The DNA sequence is TGTGCCAGCAGCTTGTGGGGGGTAGTCGATCAGCCCCAGCATTTT.